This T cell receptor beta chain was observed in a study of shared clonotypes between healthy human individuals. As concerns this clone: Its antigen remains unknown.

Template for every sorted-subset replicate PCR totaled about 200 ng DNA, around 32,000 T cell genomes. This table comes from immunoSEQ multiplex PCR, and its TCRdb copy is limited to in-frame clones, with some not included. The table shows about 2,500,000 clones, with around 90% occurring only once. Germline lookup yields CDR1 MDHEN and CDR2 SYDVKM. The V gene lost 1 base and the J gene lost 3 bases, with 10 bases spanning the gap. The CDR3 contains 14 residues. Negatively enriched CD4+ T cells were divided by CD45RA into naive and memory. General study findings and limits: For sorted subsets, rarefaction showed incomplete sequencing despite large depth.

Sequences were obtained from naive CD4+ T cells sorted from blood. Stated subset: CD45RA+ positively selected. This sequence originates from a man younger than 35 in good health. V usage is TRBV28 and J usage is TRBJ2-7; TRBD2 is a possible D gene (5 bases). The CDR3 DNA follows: TGTGCCAGCAGTTTATACGGAGGCGGCTACGAGCAGTACTTC. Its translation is CASSLYGGGYEQYF. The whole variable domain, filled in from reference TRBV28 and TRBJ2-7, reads DVKVTQSSRYLVKRTGEKVFLECVQDMDHENMFWYRQDPGLGLRLIYFSYDVKMKEKGDIPEGYSVSREKKERFSLILESASTNQTSMYLCASSLYGGGYEQYFGPGTRLTVT.